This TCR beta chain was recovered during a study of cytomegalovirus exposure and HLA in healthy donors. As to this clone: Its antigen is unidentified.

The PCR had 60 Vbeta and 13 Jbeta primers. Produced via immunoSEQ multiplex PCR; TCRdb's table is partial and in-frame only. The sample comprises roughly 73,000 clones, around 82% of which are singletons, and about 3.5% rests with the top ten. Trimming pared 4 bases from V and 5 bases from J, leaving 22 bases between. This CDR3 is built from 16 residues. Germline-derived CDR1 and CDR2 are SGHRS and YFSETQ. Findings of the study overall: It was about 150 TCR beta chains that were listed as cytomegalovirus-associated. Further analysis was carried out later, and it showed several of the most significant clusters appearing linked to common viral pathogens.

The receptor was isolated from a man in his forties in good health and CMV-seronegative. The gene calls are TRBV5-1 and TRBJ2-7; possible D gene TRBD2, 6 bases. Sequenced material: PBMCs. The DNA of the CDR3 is TGCGCCAGCAGCCTACTCCCCGGGACTCCAGGAGACGAGCAGTACTTC. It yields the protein CASSLLPGTPGDEQYF.